This T cell receptor (beta chain) was recorded in a study of a mutant IDH1 vaccine in newly diagnosed glioma. Time point here: week 11, during vaccination. All doses held 300 ug of mutant IDH1 20-mer peptide, with topical imiquimod. The assay was immunoSEQ multiplex PCR, and TCRdb's table has in-frame clones only and misses some. Among over 95,000 clones listed, roughly 90% were seen once. On this clone itself: Its antigen is currently unknown.

The CDR3 runs to 14 residues. Germline CDR1 and CDR2: SGHNT and YYREEE (reference sequence). Losses at the gene ends were 3 bases for V and 2 bases for J; bases not matched to a gene: 4. This receptor was obtained from a woman between 45 and 60 years old with glioma. The rearrangement joins TRBV5-4 to TRBJ2-5; the match to TRBD1 covers 7 bases. This specimen consisted of PBMCs, obtained from a glioma patient whose treatment included an IDH1 peptide vaccine. In nucleotides, the CDR3 is TGTGCCAGCAGCTCGACAGGGCCTCAAGAGACCCAGTACTTC. This encodes CASSSTGPQETQYF.